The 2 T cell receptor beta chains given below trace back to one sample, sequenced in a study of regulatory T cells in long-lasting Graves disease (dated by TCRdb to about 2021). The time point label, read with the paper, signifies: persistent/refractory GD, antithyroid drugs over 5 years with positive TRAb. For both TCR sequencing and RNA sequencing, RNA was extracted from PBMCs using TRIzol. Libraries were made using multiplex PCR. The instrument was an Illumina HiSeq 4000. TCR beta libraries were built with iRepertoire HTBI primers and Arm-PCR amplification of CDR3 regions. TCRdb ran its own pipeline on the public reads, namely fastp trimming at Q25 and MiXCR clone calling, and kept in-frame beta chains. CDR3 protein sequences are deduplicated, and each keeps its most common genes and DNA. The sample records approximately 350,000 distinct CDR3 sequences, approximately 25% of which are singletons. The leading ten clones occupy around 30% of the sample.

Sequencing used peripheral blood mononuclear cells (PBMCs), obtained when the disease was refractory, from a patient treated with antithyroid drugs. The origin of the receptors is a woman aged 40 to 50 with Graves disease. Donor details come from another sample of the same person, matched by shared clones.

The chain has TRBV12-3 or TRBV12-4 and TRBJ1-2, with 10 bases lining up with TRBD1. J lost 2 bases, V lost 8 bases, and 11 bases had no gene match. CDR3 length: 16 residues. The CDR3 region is CASSKNPGQGNYGYTF. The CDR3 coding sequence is TGTGCCAGCTCGAAAAATCCGGGACAGGGGAACTATGGCTACACCTTC.

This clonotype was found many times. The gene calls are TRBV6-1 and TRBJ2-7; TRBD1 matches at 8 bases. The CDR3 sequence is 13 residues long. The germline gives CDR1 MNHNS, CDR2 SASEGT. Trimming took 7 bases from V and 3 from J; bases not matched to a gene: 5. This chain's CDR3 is CASNGGQGYEQYF. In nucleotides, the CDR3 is TGTGCCAGCAACGGAGGACAGGGCTACGAGCAGTACTTC.